The 26 T cell receptor beta chains given below trace back to one sample, sequenced in a study of blood T cells in healthy people across ages. For the second PCR, which ran for roughly 7 to 11 cycles, a sample-barcoded 5' primer and a J-beta primer mix were used. TCRdb re-analysed the 5' RACE reads in MiXCR, keeping a single row per CDR3 protein. The sample carries more than 900,000 distinct CDR3 sequences, under 30% recorded once. The same data also contributed to another study, on T cells of mothers and their children.

Sample: blood. These receptor sequences come from a girl aged 2-15 years in good health.

V and J are TRBV20-1 and TRBJ2-3; D call uncertain. V lost 3 bases and J 6 bases, leaving 10 bases between the germline ends. Germline V lookup: CDR1 DFQATT, CDR2 SNEGSKA (reference sequence). The CDR3 sequence is 12 residues long. CDR3 bases: TGCAGTGCTAGGTCGGCAACGGATACGCAGTATTTT. It encodes CSARSATDTQYF.

This clonotype came up a few times. The CDR3 bases are TGCGCCAGCAGCCAGACAGGTAGTCCCTACGAGCAGTACTTC. This encodes CASSQTGSPYEQYF. The rearrangement joins TRBV4-1 to TRBJ2-7; weak D call: TRBD1 (6 bases). The ends were cut back, 3 bases at V and 2 bases at J, with 11 bases in the middle. The CDR3 is 14 amino acids. The germline V gene encodes CDR1 MGHRA and CDR2 YSYEKL.

This clonotype has only a few counts. The V and J genes are TRBV24-1 and TRBJ2-3; D remains ambiguous. Trimming took off 1 base at V and 5 bases at J, with 9 bases between the two ends. Germline loops: CDR1 KGHDR, CDR2 SFDVKD. The CDR3 extends over 14 amino acids. Here the CDR3 DNA reads TGTGCCACCAGTGATTTTCTGATGGGAGATACGCAGTATTTT. Its translation: CATSDFLMGDTQYF.

The genes are TRBV6-5 and TRBJ1-1; D is ambiguous. The V end was cut by 1 base, the J end by 0 bases, with 27 bases between. CDR1 and CDR2 (germline): MNHEY, SVGAGI. This CDR3 spans 21 amino acids. The CDR3, as DNA: TGTGCCAGCAGTTACTTAGCCCAAATCGGTCGAGGCAGCCCAATGAACACTGAAGCTTTCTTT. It encodes CASSYLAQIGRGSPMNTEAFF.

The chain couples TRBV4-3 to TRBJ2-4; D possibly corresponds to TRBD2 (6 bases). The CDR3 contains 17 residues. V lost 1 base and J lost 5, with 18 bases in between. Germline CDR1 and CDR2: LGHNA and YSLEER. In DNA, the CDR3 is TGCGCCAGCAGCCAAGTATTCGGGGGATTTGGGGAAAACATTCAGTACTTC. Its protein product is CASSQVFGGFGENIQYF.

The rearrangement joins TRBV6-5 to TRBJ2-5; D is possibly TRBD1 (6 bases). The J call is doubtful: the DNA matches TRBJ2-7 better. This CDR3 region has 15 residues. Germline loops: CDR1 MNHEY, CDR2 SVGAGI. The CDR3 DNA reads as TGTGCCAGCAGCCCAATCCCAGGGGCGGCTTACGAGCAGTACTTC. This translates into CASSPIPGAAYEQYF.

The sample holds a few counts of this clonotype. V and J are TRBV27 and TRBJ2-1; TRBD1 is a possible D gene (5 bases). The germline V and J ends were trimmed by 3 bases and 4 bases, with 13 bases remaining between them. Germline V gives CDR1 MNHEY, CDR2 SMNVEV (reference sequence). The CDR3 is 15 amino acids. The CDR3 is CASSFRAGPYNEQFF. The DNA for the CDR3 is TGTGCCAGCAGTTTCAGGGCAGGCCCATACAATGAGCAGTTCTTC.

This clonotype has a handful of counts. The V call is TRBV5-6, the J call TRBJ2-1; possibly TRBD1 or TRBD2 for D (5 bases each). V gave up 0 bases and J gave up 0 bases, with 10 bases separating them. In germline, CDR1 is SGHDT, CDR2 YYEEEE. The CDR3 covers 16 residues. CDR3 amino acids: CASSLGAGSSYNEQFF. CDR3 sequence (DNA): TGTGCCAGCAGCTTGGGGGCAGGGAGCTCCTACAATGAGCAGTTCTTC.

The chain links TRBV7-9 to TRBJ2-3; 7 positions agree with TRBD2. J was trimmed by 0 bases and V by 6 bases; bases with no gene match: 9. This CDR3 comprises 16 residues. Germline CDR1 is SEHNR and CDR2 is FQNEAQ (reference sequence). The CDR3 DNA is TGTGCCAGCAGTTACCTAGCGGCCCCTAGCACAGATACGCAGTATTTT. As protein: CASSYLAAPSTDTQYF.

The V and J genes are TRBV20-1 and TRBJ2-1; maybe TRBD1 (5 bases). From germline, CDR1 is DFQATT and CDR2 SNEGSKA (reference sequence). The length of the CDR3 is 14 residues. Deletions cut 5 bases from V and 14 bases from J, with 25 bases between. CDR3 sequence reads: CSAARRTLLSIKFF. CDR3 nucleotide sequence: TGCAGTGCTGCTAGAAGGACATTGCTGTCAATCAAGTTCTTC.

This clonotype has more than one count but fewer than ten. The CDR3 DNA is TGCAGTGCTAGGGACAGTAGACGGAACACTGAAGCTTTCTTT. It encodes CSARDSRRNTEAFF. The rearrangement joins TRBV20-1 to TRBJ1-1; D may be TRBD1 (6 bases). Per germline, CDR1 DFQATT and CDR2 SNEGSKA (reference sequence). This CDR3 has 14 amino acids. Trimming cost V 3 bases and J 1 base, with 12 bases left between them.

This clonotype was observed once. V and J are TRBV12-3 or TRBV12-4 and TRBJ2-5; 8 positions agree with TRBD1. CDR3 size: 14 residues. V shed 6 bases and J 5 bases; nucleotides not matched to a gene: 8. The CDR3 DNA reads as TGTGCCAGCAGGCGACAGGGGCTCTGGGAGACCCAGTACTTC. Translated, it gives CASRRQGLWETQYF.

This rearrangement joins TRBV5-1 to TRBJ1-4, with D perhaps TRBD1 (6 bases). Trimming removed 0 bases at V and 7 bases at J, with 16 bases between. The germline V gene has CDR1 SGHRS and CDR2 YFSETQ. This CDR3 contains 16 residues. The CDR3 here is CASSLDRASFGEKLFF. The CDR3 nucleotides are TGCGCCAGCAGCTTGGACAGGGCTTCTTTCGGTGAAAAACTGTTTTTT.

This clonotype occurred a few times. The V call is TRBV9, the J call TRBJ2-1, with D possibly TRBD2 on 6 matching bases. Germline V lookup: CDR1 SGDLS, CDR2 YYNGEE. The CDR3 runs to 16 residues. V was clipped by 0 bases and J by 0 bases, with 10 bases between them. The chain's CDR3 is CASSVEVTSSYNEQFF. The CDR3, as DNA: TGTGCCAGCAGCGTAGAGGTGACTAGCTCCTACAATGAGCAGTTCTTC. Full variable domain (remainder filled in from reference TRBV9 and TRBJ2-1): DSGVTQTPKHLITATGQRVTLRCSPRSGDLSVYWYQQSLDQGLQFLIQYYNGEERAKGNILERFSAQQFPDLHSELNLSSLELGDSALYFCASSVEVTSSYNEQFFGPGTRLTVL.

This clonotype has just a few counts. The V and J genes are TRBV5-1 and TRBJ2-7, with 8 bases matching TRBD1. CDR1 is SGHRS and CDR2 is YFSETQ in the germline V gene. Losses at the gene ends were 7 bases for V and 6 bases for J; bases not matched to a gene: 15. The CDR3 has 15 residues. The CDR3 is CASRSGTGVYGEQYF. CDR3 nucleotides: TGCGCCAGCCGGTCCGGGACAGGAGTCTATGGCGAGCAGTACTTC.

The chain is built from TRBV5-1 and TRBJ2-1; D is uncertain. Germline CDR1 SGHRS, CDR2 YFSETQ. The V and J ends lost 5 bases and 5 bases respectively, with 17 bases between them. This CDR3 region has 15 residues. The CDR3 DNA is TGCGCCAGCAGTTCCCGTCCAAGGTTCGACAATGAGCAGTTCTTC. Translating it yields CASSSRPRFDNEQFF.

J is TRBJ2-5 and V is TRBV5-6; TRBD2 aligns across 7 bases. The germline CDR1 and CDR2 sequences are SGHDT and YYEEEE. Trimming removed 4 bases from V and 2 bases from J; junction bases left unmatched: 14. The CDR3 is made up of 17 amino acids. CDR3 sequence (DNA): TGTGCCAGCAGCCCTAGACGACTAGCTGGAATACAAGAGACCCAGTACTTC. Protein sequence: CASSPRRLAGIQETQYF. The whole variable domain, remainder taken from reference TRBV5-6 and TRBJ2-5, is DAGVTQSPTHLIKTRGQQVTLRCSPKSGHDTVSWYQQALGQGPQFIFQYYEEEERQRGNFPDRFSGHQFPNYSSELNVNALLLGDSALYLCASSPRRLAGIQETQYFGPGTRLLVL.

This clonotype was counted only a few times. V gene TRBV4-1 combines with J gene TRBJ2-1, with TRBD2 matching over 14 bases. The CDR3 is 17 residues long. V shed 4 bases and J 4 bases; nucleotides not matched to a gene: 6. The germline CDR1 and CDR2 sequences are MGHRA and YSYEKL. The CDR3 reads CASSRGTSGRKYNEQFF. The CDR3 DNA reads TGCGCCAGCAGCCGGGGGACTAGCGGGAGAAAGTACAATGAGCAGTTCTTC.

CDR3 amino acids: CASSQDLRAGGYPGTDTQYF. CDR3 coding DNA: TGCGCCAGCAGCCAAGATCTGAGAGCGGGGGGATACCCTGGGACAGATACGCAGTATTTT. The chain couples TRBV4-3 to TRBJ2-3, with 9 nucleotides matching TRBD2. CDR1 and CDR2 from the germline V gene are LGHNA and YSLEER. The CDR3 is 20 residues long. V lost 0 bases to trimming and J lost 3 bases; unmatched junction nucleotides: 16.

The gene calls are TRBV5-1 and TRBJ2-1, with 11 positions matching TRBD2. The CDR3 is 17 residues long. With 0 bases clipped from V and 3 bases from J, the junction kept 5 bases outside the gene matches. CDR1 SGHRS and CDR2 YFSETQ come from the germline V gene. In DNA form, the CDR3 reads TGCGCCAGCAGCTTGGGGGGGGGACTAGCGGTCTACAATGAGCAGTTCTTC. This codes for CASSLGGGLAVYNEQFF.

The gene calls are TRBV6-5 and TRBJ1-2; no reliable D call. Germline V CDR1 and CDR2: MNHEY, SVGAGI. V lost 7 bases and J 4 bases, leaving 16 bases between the germline ends. This CDR3 spans 14 amino acids. The chain's CDR3 is CASKIDGQAYGYTF. In DNA form, the CDR3 reads TGTGCCAGCAAAATTGACGGTCAGGCCTATGGCTACACCTTC.

CDR3 residues: CASSFEEREQFF. CDR3 DNA sequence: TGTGCCAGCAGTTTCGAGGAGCGGGAGCAGTTCTTC. The chain has TRBV12-3 or TRBV12-4 and TRBJ2-1, with a tentative D call TRBD2 (5 bases). The CDR3 loop spans 12 amino acids. V was shortened by 3 bases and J by 10 bases, with 10 bases between the two germline ends.

In this sample, this clonotype turned up many times. This chain links TRBV5-1 with TRBJ1-1; D gene uncertain. From germline, CDR1 is SGHRS and CDR2 YFSETQ. The CDR3 runs 14 residues. Deletions cut 0 bases from V and 4 bases from J, with 10 bases between. In nucleotides, the CDR3 is TGCGCCAGCAGCTTGGAAGGGTTAGGCACTGAAGCTTTCTTT. It specifies CASSLEGLGTEAFF. The complete variable domain, with remaining parts taken from reference TRBV5-1 and TRBJ1-1, reads KAGVTQTPRYLIKTRGQQVTLSCSPISGHRSVSWYQQTPGQGLQFLFEYFSETQRNKGNFPGRFSGRQFSNSRSEMNVSTLELGDSALYLCASSLEGLGTEAFFGQGTRLTVV.

The rearrangement joins TRBV28 to TRBJ2-5; D possibly corresponds to TRBD1 (5 bases). The V gene lost 6 bases and the J gene lost 9 bases, with 11 bases spanning the gap. CDR3 length: 11 residues. Germline V lookup: CDR1 MDHEN, CDR2 SYDVKM. CDR3 residues: CASSSGQPQYF. The CDR3 DNA reads as TGTGCCAGCAGCTCTGGACAACCCCAGTACTTC.

The rearrangement joins TRBV6-5 to TRBJ2-3, with D unclear. The germline V gene encodes CDR1 MNHEY and CDR2 SVGAGI. V was cut by 5 bases and J by 2 bases, with 14 bases left in between. The CDR3 sequence is 15 residues long. CDR3 bases: TGTGCCAGCAGTCCGGAAGGCCGTGACACAGATACGCAGTATTTT. The encoded protein is CASSPEGRDTDTQYF.

Only a few counts were recorded for this clonotype. The rearrangement uses TRBV9 and TRBJ2-4, with TRBD1 as a possible D gene (8 bases). The CDR3 has 15 residues. Germline CDR1 SGDLS, CDR2 YYNGEE. V dropped 4 bases and J dropped 2 bases, with 13 bases sitting between them. CDR3 DNA: TGTGCCAGCAGCACAGGGGGGGGAACCAAAAACATTCAGTACTTC. Translating it yields CASSTGGGTKNIQYF.